Shown below are 2 T cell receptor beta chains from a single sample sequenced in a study of T cell changes during pregnancy in multiple sclerosis. The table came from immunoSEQ multiplex PCR; TCRdb's copy has only in-frame clones and leaves some out. The sample carries about 77,000 clones, roughly 91% recorded once. This specimen consisted of peripheral blood, obtained after pregnancy. These receptors originate from a female donor in good health, enrolled as a control in a pregnancy study.

The chain carries TRBV14 and TRBJ2-7, with 12 bases lining up with TRBD2. CDR1 and CDR2 (germline): SGHDN, FVKESK. This CDR3 is 17 amino acids long. The V gene end was trimmed by 1 base and the J gene end by 6 bases; junction bases not matched to a gene: 10. CDR3 amino acids: CASSQGILAGGLREQYF. The CDR3 DNA reads as TGTGCCAGCAGCCAAGGAATCCTAGCGGGGGGGCTTCGCGAGCAGTACTTC.

The chain employs TRBV23-1 and TRBJ1-6; possible D gene TRBD1, 6 bases. Being an ORF, TRBV23-1 has a function that is uncertain. This CDR3 region has 15 residues. Between the trimmed V and J ends, which lost 6 bases and 0 bases, there was a span of 9 bases. The CDR3 loop is CASSRDNSYNSPLHF. In DNA, the CDR3 is TGCGCCAGCAGCCGGGACAACTCCTATAATTCACCCCTCCACTTT.